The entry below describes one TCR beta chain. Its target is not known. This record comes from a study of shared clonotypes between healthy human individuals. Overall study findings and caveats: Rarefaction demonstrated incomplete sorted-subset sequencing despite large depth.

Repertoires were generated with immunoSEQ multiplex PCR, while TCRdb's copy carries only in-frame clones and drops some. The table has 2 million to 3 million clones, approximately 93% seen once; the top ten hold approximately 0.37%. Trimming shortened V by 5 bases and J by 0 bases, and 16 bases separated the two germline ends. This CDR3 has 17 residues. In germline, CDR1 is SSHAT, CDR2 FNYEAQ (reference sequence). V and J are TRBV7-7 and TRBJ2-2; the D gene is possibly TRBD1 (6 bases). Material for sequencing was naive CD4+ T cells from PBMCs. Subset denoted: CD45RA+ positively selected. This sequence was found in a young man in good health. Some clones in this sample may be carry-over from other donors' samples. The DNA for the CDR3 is TGTGCCAGCAGCCTTGAGACCGGGACACCGAACACCGGGGAGCTGTTTTTT. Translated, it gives CASSLETGTPNTGELFF.